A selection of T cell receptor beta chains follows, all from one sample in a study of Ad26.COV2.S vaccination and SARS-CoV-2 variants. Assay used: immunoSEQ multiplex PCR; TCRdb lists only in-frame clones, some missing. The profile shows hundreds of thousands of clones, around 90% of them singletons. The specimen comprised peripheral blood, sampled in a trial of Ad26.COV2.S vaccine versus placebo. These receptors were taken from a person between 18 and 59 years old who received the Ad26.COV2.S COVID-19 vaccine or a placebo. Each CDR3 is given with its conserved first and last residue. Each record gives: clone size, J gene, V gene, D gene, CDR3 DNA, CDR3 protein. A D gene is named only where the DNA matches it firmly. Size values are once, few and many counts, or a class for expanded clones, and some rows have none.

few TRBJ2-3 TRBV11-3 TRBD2 TGTGCCAGCAGCTTCGGTAGCGGGACTAGCACAGATACGCAGTATTTT CASSFGSGTSTDTQYF
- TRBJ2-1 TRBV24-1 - TGTGCCACCAGTGATTTTGGGGAGCAGTTCTTC CATSDFGEQFF
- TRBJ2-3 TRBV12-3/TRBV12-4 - TGTGCCAGCAGGGGACTACAGGGGACGCAGTATTTT CASRGLQGTQYF
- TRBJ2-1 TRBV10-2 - TGCGCCAGCAGTGATTACAGGACTACTTCTAATGAGCAGTTCTTC CASSDYRTTSNEQFF
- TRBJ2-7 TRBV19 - TGTGCCAGTAGTATCGGGCAGGGGTTGAACGAGCAGTACTTC CASSIGQGLNEQYF
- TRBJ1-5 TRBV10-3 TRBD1 TGTGCCATCAGTGAGTATAGGACAGGGGCGCCCCAGCATTTT CAISEYRTGAPQHF
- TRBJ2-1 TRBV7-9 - TGTGCCAGCAGAGTGCTAGTCTCCTACAATGAGCAGTTCTTC CASRVLVSYNEQFF
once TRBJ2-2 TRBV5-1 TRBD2 TGCGCCAGCGGTCCTGGGACTATCCTCACCGGGGAGCTGTTTTTT CASGPGTILTGELFF
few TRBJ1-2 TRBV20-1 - TGCAGTGCCGATCCAGGTTTGAGCTACACCTTC CSADPGLSYTF
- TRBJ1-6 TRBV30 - TGTGCCTGGAGTGTAGGGGTCAGCTCCTATAATTCACCCCTCCACTTT CAWSVGVSSYNSPLHF
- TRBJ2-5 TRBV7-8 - TGTGCCAGCAGCTTAAGGCACCCGGAGACCCAGTACTTC CASSLRHPETQYF
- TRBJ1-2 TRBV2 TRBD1 TGTGCCAGCGCAACCTACAGGGGTGGCTATGGCTACACCTTC CASATYRGGYGYTF
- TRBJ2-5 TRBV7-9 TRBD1 TGTGCCAGCAGCCAACGCCCCGGGACAGTTCAAGAGACCCAGTACTTC CASSQRPGTVQETQYF
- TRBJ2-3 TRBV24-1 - TGTGCCACCAGTGCTCAGGTTGGCACAGATACGCAGTATTTT CATSAQVGTDTQYF
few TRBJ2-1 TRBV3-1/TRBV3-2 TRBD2 TGTGCCAGCAGCCAAGAGGGCTGGTACGGAGCGGGGGCCTCAGCGAATGAGCAGTTCTTC CASSQEGWYGAGASANEQFF
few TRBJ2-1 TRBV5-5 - TGTGCCAGCAGCTTGGTGGCGGGAACAAGTGTCAATGAGCAGTTCTTC CASSLVAGTSVNEQFF
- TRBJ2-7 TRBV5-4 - TGTGCCAGCAGCTCCATAGGGGGGAACGAGCAGTACTTC CASSSIGGNEQYF
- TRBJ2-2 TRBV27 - TGTGCCAGCAGTCCAGCCGGGAACACCGGGGAGCTGTTTTTT CASSPAGNTGELFF
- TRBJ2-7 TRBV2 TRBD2 TGTGCCAGCAGCACAGGACTAGCGGGAGGACTCTACGAGCAGTACTTC CASSTGLAGGLYEQYF
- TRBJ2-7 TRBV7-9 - TGTGCCAGCAGCCGCCGCAGAGGGCAGTACTTC CASSRRRGQYF
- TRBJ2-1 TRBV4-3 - TGCGCCAGCAGCTTCGGGTCCTACAATGAGCAGTTCTTC CASSFGSYNEQFF
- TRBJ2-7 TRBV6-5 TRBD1 TGTGCCAGCAGCAGAACAGGGGCCGAGCAGTACTTC CASSRTGAEQYF
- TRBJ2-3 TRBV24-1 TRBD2 TGTGCCACCAGTGACTGGACTAGCGGGAGGAAGCATACGCAGTATTTT CATSDWTSGRKHTQYF
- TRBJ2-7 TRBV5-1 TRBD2 TGCGCCAGCAGCTTGCCTAGCGGGACGGCGGAGCAGTACTTC CASSLPSGTAEQYF
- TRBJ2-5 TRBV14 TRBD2 TGTGCCAGCAGCCAACCGGGACTAGCGGGTACGCAAGAGACCCAGTACTTC CASSQPGLAGTQETQYF
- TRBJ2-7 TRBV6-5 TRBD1 TGTGCCAGCAGGGAGACAGGGTCCTACGAGCAGTACTTC CASRETGSYEQYF
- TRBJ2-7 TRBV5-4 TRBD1 TGTGCCAGCAGGCGGACAGGGCAAGAGCAGTACTTC CASRRTGQEQYF
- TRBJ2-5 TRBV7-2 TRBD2 TGTGCCAGCAGCGCAACTAGCGGGACACGCCAAGAGACCCAGTACTTC CASSATSGTRQETQYF
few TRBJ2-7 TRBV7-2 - TGTGCCAGCAGCTTAGTGTACGAGCAGTACTTC CASSLVYEQYF
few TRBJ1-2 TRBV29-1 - TGCAGCGTTGAAGAAGGGGACGGATCCTTTTACACCTTC CSVEEGDGSFYTF
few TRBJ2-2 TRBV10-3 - TGTGCTCACACACGGATTCTAGATACCGGGGAGCTGTTTTTT CAHTRILDTGELFF
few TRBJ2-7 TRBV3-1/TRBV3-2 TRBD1 TGTGCCAGCAGCCAAGGGACAGGCGAGCAGTACTTC CASSQGTGEQYF
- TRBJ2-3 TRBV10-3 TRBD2 TGTGCCGCCACTAGCGGGAGAGTAGATACGCAGTATTTT CAATSGRVDTQYF
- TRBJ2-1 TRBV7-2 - TGTGCCAGCAGCCCCCGGACACGGGAATATCGGGAGCAGTTCTTC CASSPRTREYREQFF
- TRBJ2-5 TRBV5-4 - TGTGCCAGCGGGTGGGGGGAGGCCCAGTACTTC CASGWGEAQYF
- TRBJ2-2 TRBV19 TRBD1 TGTGCCAGTAGGGGGACAGGGAATTCCATGGGGGAGCTGTTTTTT CASRGTGNSMGELFF
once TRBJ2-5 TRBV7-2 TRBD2 TGTGCCACCAACTTTGGGGGGGGCCAAGAGACCCAGTACTTC CATNFGGGQETQYF
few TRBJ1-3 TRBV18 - TGTGCCAGCTCACCCGACAGACTCTCTGGAAACACCATATATTTT CASSPDRLSGNTIYF
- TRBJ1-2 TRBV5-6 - TGTGCCAGCAGCTGGGACACAGATGGCTACACCTTC CASSWDTDGYTF
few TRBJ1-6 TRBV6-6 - TGTGCCAGCAGTGGACAAGGGAGCTCCTATAATTCACCCCTCCACTTT CASSGQGSSYNSPLHF
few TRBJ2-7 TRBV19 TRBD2 TGTGCCAGTAACTGGGGGACTAGCGGGAGTCGCTCCTACGAGCAGTACTTC CASNWGTSGSRSYEQYF
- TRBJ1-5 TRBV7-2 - TGTGCCAGCAGCTTAGCCGAAAATCAGCCCCAGCATTTT CASSLAENQPQHF
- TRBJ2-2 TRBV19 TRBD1 TGTGCCAGTAGTATGGCCGGGACAGGGAACACCGGGGAGCTGTTTTTT CASSMAGTGNTGELFF
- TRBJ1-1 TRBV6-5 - TGTGCCAGCACCCAGGGCGGTAGGAACACTGAAGCTTTCTTT CASTQGGRNTEAFF
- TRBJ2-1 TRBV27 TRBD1 TGTGCCAGCAGTTTATCCGGGACAGGGCGCAATGAGCAGTTCTTC CASSLSGTGRNEQFF